This T cell receptor beta chain derives from a study of blood T cells in healthy people across ages (dated by TCRdb to 2015 to 2017). Background for the entire study: In model experiments, roughly one uniquely barcoded TCR beta cDNA molecule per two T cells was captured by template switching. The donors were split into four age groups: young (average around 15 years), middle-aged (39), aged (more than 60) and long-lived (82). To track age-related changes in TCR beta repertoire diversity, the study relied on deep sequencing normalized with unique cDNA molecular identifiers. Two additional independent replicas of 1 million unique cDNA reads from the same blood draw were analyzed for two donors (one aged 18 to 30 and one aged 80 or older). Broad study findings and their caveats: Since profiling was done on bulk unsorted PBMCs, naive and antigen-experienced compartments could not be conclusively compared. The long-lived group showed more naive CD4+ T cells, fewer expanded clones and increased TCR diversity than the aged group, suggesting age selection. Observed TCR beta diversity per million T cells fell roughly linearly with age, and a significant reduction was already apparent by age approximately 40. The CMV infection status of donors was not known, potentially confounding age-related changes in expanded clonotypes. A strong correlation was found between observed TCR beta diversity and the percentage of naive T cells measured by flow cytometry. Total diversity estimates from one million sequenced T cells were considered lower bounds and underestimates.

Receptor amplification or capture employed 5' RACE. The data were produced on an Illumina HiSeq 2500. A second 7 to 11 cycle PCR used a sample-barcoded 5' primer and a J-beta primer mix. Each TCR beta cDNA molecule received a unique molecular identifier from a template-switch 5' adaptor carrying 12 random nucleotides. At least 3 million CDR3-containing paired-end reads were obtained from each sample. First-strand cDNA synthesis was performed from all RNA using the Mint cDNA synthesis kit, with priming by a TRBC-specific oligonucleotide. Following uracil-DNA glycosylase treatment, a first 18-cycle PCR with universal primers M1SS and BC2_uni_R was performed on all cDNA. The authors processed their data as follows. For normalization, 1 million high-quality reads, each with a distinct molecular identifier, were randomly selected from each sample. Instead of being binned into consensus sequences, reads that shared molecular identifiers were thrown out. MiTCR, with a Q25 quality threshold and the strictest error-elimination algorithm, was used for CDR3 identification, clonotype clustering and error correction. Lower-bound total TCR beta diversity was estimated with a nonparametric unseen species model using Euler transformation. Using fastp at Q25 and MiXCR, TCRdb reprocessed the public reads and kept productive beta chains. Records with the same CDR3 protein are collapsed into one entry carrying the most frequent genes and DNA. The V and J calls follow TCRdb's processing rather than the paper's. A total of roughly 800,000 distinct CDR3 sequences appear in this sample, around a quarter of them only once. The ten largest clones represent 2.5% to 3.5% of the sample.

The donors were 40 or so Caucasian individuals from Russia, aged about 6 to 100 years, who were systemically healthy. Each donor gave roughly 9 milliliters of peripheral blood, drawn into EDTA-treated Vacutainer tubes. Ficoll-Paque density-gradient centrifugation was used to isolate PBMCs, with at least 6.5 million per sample. Trizol reagent was used to extract total RNA from the PBMCs, yielding at least 5 micrograms per sample. The percentages of naive CD45RAhigh/CD27high T cells were determined by flow cytometry on a PBMC aliquot from every donor. This clonotype appeared once. Its antigen specificity is not known. No much larger clonotype is one base removed from it; base qualities were not supplied. The germline V gene sets CDR1 to SGHRS and CDR2 to YFSETQ. The CDR3 sequence holds 13 residues, the cysteine and phenylalanine included. The read is trimmed to its CDR3 DNA, 39 bases read in frame from base 1. The germline ends are 16 bases apart after V is trimmed by 6 bases and J by 6 bases.

The same specimen was also included in a second study, on T cells of mothers and their children. The second study's authors report: Donors were nine systemically healthy Caucasian individuals: three mothers and their six children. cDNA synthesis used all of the extracted RNA, with approximately 1.4 ug of RNA in each 15 ul reaction. In the second PCR, the M1S primer added sample barcodes and 2-4 random nucleotides. Over 9 million TCR beta CDR3 reads came from each mother, compared with approximately 3.1 million reads from each child. TCR recombination output is similarly shaped by thymic selection in related and unrelated pairs, with a minor effect exerted by inherited differences. Related mother-child pairs always showed normalized repertoire overlap that was slightly higher than in unrelated mother-child pairs, though the difference was never significant. No persistent microchimeric T cell clones were detected, at a sensitivity of approximately 90 clones per million clonotypes. Deep NGS was used in the study to compare the TCR beta repertoires of mothers and children and to look for features that separate related mother-child pairs from unrelated individuals. Mothers averaged roughly 36 +/- 4 years of age and children averaged around 10 +/- 4 years. After adapter ligation with NEBNext reagents, the libraries were sequenced on Illumina HiSeq 2000 with 100+100 nt paired-end reads. To avoid cross-contamination, the mother libraries and the child libraries were prepared a month apart and sequenced in separate runs. Each donor had between about 450,000 and 2,100,000 distinct TCR beta clonotypes identified. Naive TCR beta clonotypes were estimated from low-frequency clonotypes matched to each donor's FACS-determined naive share, without sorting.

The sequence was obtained from a boy under 18 in good health. The sequence joins TRBV5-1 to TRBJ2-7; a tentative D call is TRBD2 (7 bases match). Material for sequencing was blood. The DNA sequence is TGCGCCAGCAAGATACAGGGAGGGAGCGAGCAGTACTTC. This sequence encodes CASKIQGGSEQYF. When the CDR3 is completed using the reference TRBV5-1 and TRBJ2-7 genes on either side, the full variable domain is KAGVTQTPRYLIKTRGQQVTLSCSPISGHRSVSWYQQTPGQGLQFLFEYFSETQRNKGNFPGRFSGRQFSNSRSEMNVSTLELGDSALYLCASKIQGGSEQYFGPGTRLTVT.